The T cell receptor (beta chain) described here comes from a study of early T cells in non-severe SARS-CoV-2 infection. The wider study: Whole-blood bulk RNA, unsorted, was sequenced, and chains were unpaired. Study-wide results and limits: In VDJdb matching, anti-spike CD8 responses were favored while private and CD4 specificities went missing.

Unique molecular identifiers were affixed to single, distinct cDNA molecules. TCRdb independently ran MiXCR on the 5' RACE reads; one entry per CDR3 protein. The profile covers approximately 32,000 distinct CDR3 sequences, with around 4% appearing a single time and more than 5% taken by the ten largest. Worth noting for this clonotype: Its antigen is not identified.

CDR3 length: 13 residues. Trimming took 4 bases from V and 3 from J, leaving 8 bases between them. The clonotype originates from an adult who was a healthcare worker with PCR-confirmed SARS-CoV-2 infection or an uninfected control (not recorded which). The gene calls are TRBV12-3 or TRBV12-4 and TRBJ2-3; D might be TRBD2 (6 bases). Sequenced material: whole blood. CDR3 in DNA: TGTGCCAGCAGTTCCGGGGGTACAGATACGCAGTATTTT. This translates into CASSSGGTDTQYF.